This T cell receptor beta chain was recovered during a study of blood T cell repertoires in COVID-19. Study-level information: Sources were T cells, B-cell-depleted T cells, or PBMCs; the material itself was cDNA or gDNA.

Within 2 weeks of study entry, exposed participants had contacted a PCR-confirmed or clinician-diagnosed COVID-19 case. This clone was detected once. The assay was immunoSEQ multiplex PCR, and TCRdb's table has in-frame clones only and misses some. In the table there are some 180,000 clones, about 83% of which are singletons. The sample taken for sequencing was PBMCs or T cells enriched from blood (not recorded which). This TCR was recovered from a woman aged 25 to 39 who had been exposed to COVID-19.

This CDR3 reads CASSPHPRTGGLNTEAFF. In DNA form, the CDR3 reads TGTGCCAGCAGCCCTCACCCGCGGACAGGGGGCCTGAACACTGAAGCTTTCTTT. The rearrangement links TRBV7-3 to TRBJ1-1, with 11 bases identical to TRBD1. Germline-derived CDR1 and CDR2 are SGHTA and FQGTGA. The CDR3 has 18 residues. V was clipped by 5 bases and J by 0 bases; unmatched bases: 11.